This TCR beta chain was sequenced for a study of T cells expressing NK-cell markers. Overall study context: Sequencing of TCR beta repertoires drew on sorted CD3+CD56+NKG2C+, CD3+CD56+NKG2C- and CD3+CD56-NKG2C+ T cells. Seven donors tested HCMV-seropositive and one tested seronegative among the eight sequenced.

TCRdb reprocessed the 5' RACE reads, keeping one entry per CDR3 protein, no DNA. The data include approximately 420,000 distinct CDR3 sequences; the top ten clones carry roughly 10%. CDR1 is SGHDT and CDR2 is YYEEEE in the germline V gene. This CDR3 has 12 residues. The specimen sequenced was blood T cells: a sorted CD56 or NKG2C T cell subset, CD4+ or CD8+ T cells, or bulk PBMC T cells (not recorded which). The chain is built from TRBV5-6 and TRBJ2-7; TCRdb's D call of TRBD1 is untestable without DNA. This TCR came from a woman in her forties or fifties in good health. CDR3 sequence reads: CASSVTGGEQYF.